The T cell receptor (beta chain) described here comes from a study of blood T cell repertoires in COVID-19. In the study overall: COVID-19 samples collected from the United States, Italy and Spain covered acute and convalescent phases. PBMCs, B-cell-depleted T cells, or T cells were the source of the cDNA or gDNA that made up the material.

Sequencing was performed with immunoSEQ multiplex PCR; in TCRdb, only in-frame clones are kept and a portion is missing. The sample has under 450,000 clones; roughly 77% are singletons. The V gene end was trimmed by 2 bases and the J gene end by 3 bases; junction bases not matched to a gene: 3. The CDR3 extends over 14 amino acids. Germline V CDR1 and CDR2: SNHLY, FYNNEI. The V call is TRBV2, the J call TRBJ1-2; 7 positions agree with TRBD1. The TCR was taken from a human donor with acute or convalescent COVID-19. The donor label of this sample is uncertain. Sequenced: peripheral blood. The CDR3 DNA reads as TGTGCCAGCAGTGAATCAGGGGGGCACTATGGCTACACCTTC. It yields the protein CASSESGGHYGYTF.